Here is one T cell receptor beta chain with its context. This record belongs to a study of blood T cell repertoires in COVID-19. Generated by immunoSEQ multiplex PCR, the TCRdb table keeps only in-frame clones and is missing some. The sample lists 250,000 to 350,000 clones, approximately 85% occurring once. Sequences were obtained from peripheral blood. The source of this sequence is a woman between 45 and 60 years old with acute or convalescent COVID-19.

DNA for the CDR3: TGTGCCTGGAGTGCTGGAGTGGAAGCTTTCTTT. It encodes CAWSAGVEAFF. J is TRBJ1-1 and V is TRBV30; D gene unclear. The CDR3 covers 11 residues. Per the germline V gene, CDR1 is GTSNPN and CDR2 is SVGIG (reference sequence). V lost 1 base to trimming and J lost 8 bases, with 8 bases between them.